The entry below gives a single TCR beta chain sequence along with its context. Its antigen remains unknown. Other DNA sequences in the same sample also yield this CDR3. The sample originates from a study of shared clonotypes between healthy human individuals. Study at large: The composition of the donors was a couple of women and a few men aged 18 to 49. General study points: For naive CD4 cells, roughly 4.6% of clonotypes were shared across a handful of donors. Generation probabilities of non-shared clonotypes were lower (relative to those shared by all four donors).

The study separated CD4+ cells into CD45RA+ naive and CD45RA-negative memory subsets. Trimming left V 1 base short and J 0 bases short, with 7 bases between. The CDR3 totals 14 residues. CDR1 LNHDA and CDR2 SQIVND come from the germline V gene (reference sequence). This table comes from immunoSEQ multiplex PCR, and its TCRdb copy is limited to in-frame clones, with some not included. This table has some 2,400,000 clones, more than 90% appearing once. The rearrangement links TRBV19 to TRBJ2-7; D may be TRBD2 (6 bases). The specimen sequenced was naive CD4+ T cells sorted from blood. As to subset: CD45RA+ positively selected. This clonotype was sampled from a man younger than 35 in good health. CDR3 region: CASSIAGDSYEQYF. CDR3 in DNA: TGTGCCAGTAGTATAGCGGGGGACTCCTACGAGCAGTACTTC. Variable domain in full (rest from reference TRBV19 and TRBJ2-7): DGGITQSPKYLFRKEGQNVTLSCEQNLNHDAMYWYRQDPGQGLRLIYYSQIVNDFQKGDIAEGYSVSREKKESFPLTVTSAQKNPTAFYLCASSIAGDSYEQYFGPGTRLTVT.